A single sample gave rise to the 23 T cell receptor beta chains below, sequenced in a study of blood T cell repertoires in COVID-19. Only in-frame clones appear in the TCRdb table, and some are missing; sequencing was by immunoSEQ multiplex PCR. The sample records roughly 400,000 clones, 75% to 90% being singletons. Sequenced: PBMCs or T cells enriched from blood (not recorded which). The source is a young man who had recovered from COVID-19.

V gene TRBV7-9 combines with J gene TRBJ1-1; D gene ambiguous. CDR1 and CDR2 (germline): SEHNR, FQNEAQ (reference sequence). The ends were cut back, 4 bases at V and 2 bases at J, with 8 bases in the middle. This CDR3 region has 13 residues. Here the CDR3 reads CASSYNQNTEAFF. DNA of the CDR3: TGTGCCAGCAGCTACAACCAAAACACTGAAGCTTTCTTT.

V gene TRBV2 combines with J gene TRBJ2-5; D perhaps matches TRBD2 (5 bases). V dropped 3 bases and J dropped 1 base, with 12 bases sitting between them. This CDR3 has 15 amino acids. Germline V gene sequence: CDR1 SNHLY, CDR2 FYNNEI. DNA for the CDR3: TGTGCCAGCAGTGACTACCGGGAACCCCAAGAGACCCAGTACTTC. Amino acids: CASSDYREPQETQYF. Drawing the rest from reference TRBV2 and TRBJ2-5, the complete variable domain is EPEVTQTPSHQVTQMGQEVILRCVPISNHLYFYWYRQILGQKVEFLVSFYNNEISEKSEIFDDQFSVERPDGSNFTLKIRSTKLEDSAMYFCASSDYREPQETQYFGPGTRLLVL.

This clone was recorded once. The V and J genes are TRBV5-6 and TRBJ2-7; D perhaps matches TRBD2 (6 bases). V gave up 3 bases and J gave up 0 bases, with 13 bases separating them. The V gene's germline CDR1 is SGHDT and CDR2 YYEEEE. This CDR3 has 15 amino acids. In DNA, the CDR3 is TGTGCCAGCAGCTCCCTGGGACTCAGCTCCTACGAGCAGTACTTC. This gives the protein CASSSLGLSSYEQYF.

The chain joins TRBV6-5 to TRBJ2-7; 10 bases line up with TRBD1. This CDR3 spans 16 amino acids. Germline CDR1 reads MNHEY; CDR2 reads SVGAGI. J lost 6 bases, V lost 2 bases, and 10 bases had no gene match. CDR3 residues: CASSYPSGTGDGEQYF. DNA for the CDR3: TGTGCCAGCAGTTACCCATCCGGGACAGGGGATGGCGAGCAGTACTTC.

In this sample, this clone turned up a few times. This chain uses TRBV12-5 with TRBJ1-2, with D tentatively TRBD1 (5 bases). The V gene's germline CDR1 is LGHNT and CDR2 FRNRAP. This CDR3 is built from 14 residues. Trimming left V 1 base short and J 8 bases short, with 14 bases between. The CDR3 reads CASGLGMSGLGYTF. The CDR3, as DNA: TGTGCTAGTGGTTTGGGCATGTCAGGGTTGGGCTACACCTTC. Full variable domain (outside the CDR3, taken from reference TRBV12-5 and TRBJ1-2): DARVTQTPRHKVTEMGQEVTMRCQPILGHNTVFWYRQTMMQGLELLAYFRNRAPLDDSGMPKDRFSAEMPDATLATLKIQPSEPRDSAVYFCASGLGMSGLGYTFGSGTRLTVV.

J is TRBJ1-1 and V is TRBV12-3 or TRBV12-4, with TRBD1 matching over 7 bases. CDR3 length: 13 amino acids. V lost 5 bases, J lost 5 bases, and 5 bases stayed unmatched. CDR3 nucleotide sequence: TGTGCCAGCAGTAAGGGGGCGCGGACTGAAGCTTTCTTT. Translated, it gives CASSKGARTEAFF.

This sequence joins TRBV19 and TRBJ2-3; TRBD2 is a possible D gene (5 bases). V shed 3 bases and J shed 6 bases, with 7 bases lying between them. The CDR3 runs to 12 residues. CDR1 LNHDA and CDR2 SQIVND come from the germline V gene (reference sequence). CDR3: CASSIGGDTQYF. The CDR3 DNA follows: TGTGCCAGTAGTATTGGCGGGGATACGCAGTATTTT.

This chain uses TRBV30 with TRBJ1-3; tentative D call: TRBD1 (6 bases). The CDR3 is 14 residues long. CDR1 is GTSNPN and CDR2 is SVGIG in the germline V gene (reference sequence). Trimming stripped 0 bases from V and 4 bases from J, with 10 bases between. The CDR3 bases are TGTGCCTGGAGTGTTAAAGGGGGAGGAAACACCATATATTTT. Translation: CAWSVKGGGNTIYF. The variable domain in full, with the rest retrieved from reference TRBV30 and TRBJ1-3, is SQTIHQWPATLVQPVGSPLSLECTVEGTSNPNLYWYRQAAGRGLQLLFYSVGIGQISSEVPQNLSASRPQDRQFILSSKKLLLSDSGFYLCAWSVKGGGNTIYFGEGSWLTVV.

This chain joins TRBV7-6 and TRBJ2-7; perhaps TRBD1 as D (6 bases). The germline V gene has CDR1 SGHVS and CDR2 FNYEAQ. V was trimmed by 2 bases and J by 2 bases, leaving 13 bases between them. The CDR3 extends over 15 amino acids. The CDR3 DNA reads TGTGCCAGCAGCTTATATCAACAGGGCGCCTACGAGCAGTACTTC. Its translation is CASSLYQQGAYEQYF.

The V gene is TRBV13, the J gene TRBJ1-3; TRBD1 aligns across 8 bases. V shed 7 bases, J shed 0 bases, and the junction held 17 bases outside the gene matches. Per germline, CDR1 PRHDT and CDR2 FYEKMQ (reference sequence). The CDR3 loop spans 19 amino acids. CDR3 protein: CASTPLPPGQAFSGNTIYF. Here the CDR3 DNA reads TGTGCCAGCACCCCGCTACCACCGGGACAGGCCTTCTCTGGAAACACCATATATTTT.

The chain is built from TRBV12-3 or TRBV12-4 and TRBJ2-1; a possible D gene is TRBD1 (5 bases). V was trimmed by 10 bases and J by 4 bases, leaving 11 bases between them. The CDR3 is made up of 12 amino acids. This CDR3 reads CATRRQYNEQFF. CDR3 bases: TGTGCCACCCGGAGACAGTACAATGAGCAGTTCTTC.

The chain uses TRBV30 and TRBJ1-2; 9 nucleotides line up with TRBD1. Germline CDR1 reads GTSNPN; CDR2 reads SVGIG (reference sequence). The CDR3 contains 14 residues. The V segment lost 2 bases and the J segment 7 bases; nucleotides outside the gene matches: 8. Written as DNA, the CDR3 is TGTGCCTGGAGTATAGGACAGGGGAAAAGTGGCTACACCTTC. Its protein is CAWSIGQGKSGYTF. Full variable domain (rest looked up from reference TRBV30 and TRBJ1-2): SQTIHQWPATLVQPVGSPLSLECTVEGTSNPNLYWYRQAAGRGLQLLFYSVGIGQISSEVPQNLSASRPQDRQFILSSKKLLLSDSGFYLCAWSIGQGKSGYTFGSGTRLTVV.

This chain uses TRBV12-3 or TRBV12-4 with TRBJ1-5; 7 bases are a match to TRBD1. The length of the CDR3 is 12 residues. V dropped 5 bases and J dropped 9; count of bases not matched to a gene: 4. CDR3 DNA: TGTGCCAGCAGTCCGGGACAGTCGCCCCAGCATTTT. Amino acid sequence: CASSPGQSPQHF.

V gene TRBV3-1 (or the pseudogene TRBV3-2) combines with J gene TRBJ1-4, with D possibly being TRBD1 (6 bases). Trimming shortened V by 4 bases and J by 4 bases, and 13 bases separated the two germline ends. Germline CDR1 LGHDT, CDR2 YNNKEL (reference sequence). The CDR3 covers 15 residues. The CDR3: CASSRRGGHNEKLFF. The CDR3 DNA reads TGTGCCAGCAGCCGCCGTGGGGGCCATAATGAAAAACTGTTTTTT.

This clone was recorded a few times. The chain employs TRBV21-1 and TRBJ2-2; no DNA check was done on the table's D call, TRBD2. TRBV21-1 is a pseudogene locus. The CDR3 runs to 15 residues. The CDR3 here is CAGPVGKVNTGELFF. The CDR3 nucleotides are TGTGCCGGGCCCGTCGGGAAGGTAAACACCGGGGAGCTGTTTTTT.

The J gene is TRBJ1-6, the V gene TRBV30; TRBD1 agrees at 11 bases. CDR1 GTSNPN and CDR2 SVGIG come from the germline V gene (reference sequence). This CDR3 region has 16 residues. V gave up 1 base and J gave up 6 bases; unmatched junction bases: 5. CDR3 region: CAWSGPGTGGNSPLHF. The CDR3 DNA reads TGTGCCTGGAGTGGCCCCGGGACAGGGGGTAATTCACCCCTCCACTTT.

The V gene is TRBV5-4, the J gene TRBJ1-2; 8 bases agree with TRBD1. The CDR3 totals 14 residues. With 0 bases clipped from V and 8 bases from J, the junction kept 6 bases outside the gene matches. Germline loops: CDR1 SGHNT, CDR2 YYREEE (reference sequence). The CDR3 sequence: CASSLGGTGLGYTF. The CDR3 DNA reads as TGTGCCAGCAGCTTGGGGGGGACAGGCCTAGGCTACACCTTC.

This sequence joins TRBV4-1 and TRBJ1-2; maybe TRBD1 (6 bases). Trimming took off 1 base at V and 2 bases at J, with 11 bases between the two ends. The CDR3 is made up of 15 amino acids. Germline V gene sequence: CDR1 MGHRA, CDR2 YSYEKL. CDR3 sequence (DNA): TGCGCCAGCAGCCAAGGATCACAGGGCAACTATGGCTACACCTTC. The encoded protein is CASSQGSQGNYGYTF.

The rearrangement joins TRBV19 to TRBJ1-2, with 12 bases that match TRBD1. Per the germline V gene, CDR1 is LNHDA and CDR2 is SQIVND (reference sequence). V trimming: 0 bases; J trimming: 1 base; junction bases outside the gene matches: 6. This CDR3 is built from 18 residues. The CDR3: CASSIDLGQGAFNYGYTF. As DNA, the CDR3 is TGTGCCAGTAGTATAGATCTGGGACAGGGGGCCTTTAACTATGGCTACACCTTC. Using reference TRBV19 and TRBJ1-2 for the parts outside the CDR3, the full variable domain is DGGITQSPKYLFRKEGQNVTLSCEQNLNHDAMYWYRQDPGQGLRLIYYSQIVNDFQKGDIAEGYSVSREKKESFPLTVTSAQKNPTAFYLCASSIDLGQGAFNYGYTFGSGTRLTVV.

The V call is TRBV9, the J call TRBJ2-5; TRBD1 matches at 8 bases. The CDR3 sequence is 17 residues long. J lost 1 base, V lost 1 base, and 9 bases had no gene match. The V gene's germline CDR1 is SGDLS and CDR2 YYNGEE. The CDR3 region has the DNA TGTGCCAGCAGCGTAATCGAGACCGGGACAGGCCAAGAGACCCAGTACTTC. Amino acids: CASSVIETGTGQETQYF.

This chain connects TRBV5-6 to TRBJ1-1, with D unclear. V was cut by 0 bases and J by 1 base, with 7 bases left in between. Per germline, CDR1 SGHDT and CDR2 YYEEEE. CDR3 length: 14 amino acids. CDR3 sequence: CASSLELKNTEAFF. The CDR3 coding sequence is TGTGCCAGCAGCTTGGAGCTAAAGAACACTGAAGCTTTCTTT. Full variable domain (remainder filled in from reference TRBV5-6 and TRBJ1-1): DAGVTQSPTHLIKTRGQQVTLRCSPKSGHDTVSWYQQALGQGPQFIFQYYEEEERQRGNFPDRFSGHQFPNYSSELNVNALLLGDSALYLCASSLELKNTEAFFGQGTRLTVV.

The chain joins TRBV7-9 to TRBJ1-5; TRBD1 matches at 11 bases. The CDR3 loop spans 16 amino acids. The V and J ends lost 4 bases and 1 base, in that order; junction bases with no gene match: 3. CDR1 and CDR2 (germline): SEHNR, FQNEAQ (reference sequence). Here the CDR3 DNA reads TGTGCCAGCAGCTCCGGACAGGGGGCAAGCAATCAGCCCCAGCATTTT. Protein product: CASSSGQGASNQPQHF.

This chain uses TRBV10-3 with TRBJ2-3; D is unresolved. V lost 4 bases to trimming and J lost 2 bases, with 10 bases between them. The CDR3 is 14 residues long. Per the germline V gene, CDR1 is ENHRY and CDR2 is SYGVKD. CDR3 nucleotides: TGTGCCATCAGTGGAAGCGCCCACACAGATACGCAGTATTTT. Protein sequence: CAISGSAHTDTQYF.